What follows are 10 T cell receptor beta chains derived from one specimen sequenced in a study of blood T cell repertoires in COVID-19. Here immunoSEQ multiplex PCR was the method, and the copy in TCRdb shows in-frame clones only, minus some. The sample lists 250,000 to 400,000 clones, approximately 90% seen once, with around 1.6% in the top ten. Sequencing was done on a sample of peripheral blood. Receptors were obtained from a woman in her thirties with COVID-19, enrolled during active disease.

V usage is TRBV5-6 and J usage is TRBJ1-1; 7 bases agree with TRBD1. Germline CDR1 and CDR2: SGHDT and YYEEEE. The CDR3 contains 14 residues. V lost 4 bases and J lost 4; bases outside the gene matches: 7. CDR3 loop: CASSRITGATEAFF. The CDR3 coding sequence is TGTGCCAGCAGCCGCATCACAGGGGCCACTGAAGCTTTCTTT. Together with reference TRBV5-6 and TRBJ1-1, the CDR3 gives the full variable domain: DAGVTQSPTHLIKTRGQQVTLRCSPKSGHDTVSWYQQALGQGPQFIFQYYEEEERQRGNFPDRFSGHQFPNYSSELNVNALLLGDSALYLCASSRITGATEAFFGQGTRLTVV.

This chain joins TRBV7-9 and TRBJ1-6, with 8 positions matching TRBD1. Germline-derived CDR1 and CDR2 are SEHNR and FQNEAQ (reference sequence). Trimming took 6 bases from V and 7 from J; bases not matched to a gene: 8. This CDR3 has 15 amino acids. CDR3: CASRGGTGHNSPLHF. Here the CDR3 DNA reads TGTGCCAGCAGGGGGGGGACAGGACACAATTCACCCCTCCACTTT. Supplemented by reference TRBV7-9 and TRBJ1-6, the full variable domain reads DTGVSQNPRHKITKRGQNVTFRCDPISEHNRLYWYRQTLGQGPEFLTYFQNEAQLEKSRLLSDRFSAERPKGSFSTLEIQRTEQGDSAMYLCASRGGTGHNSPLHFGNGTRLTVT.

The chain combines TRBV2 with TRBJ2-7, with 8 positions matching TRBD1. This CDR3 region has 13 residues. Germline CDR1 SNHLY, CDR2 FYNNEI. V was clipped by 6 bases and J by 4 bases; unmatched bases: 5. CDR3 DNA sequence: TGTGCCAGCAGGGAATACAGGGGGTACGAGCAGTACTTC. It yields the protein CASREYRGYEQYF.

This chain connects TRBV2 to TRBJ1-2, with D hard to call. V lost 3 bases and J 4 bases, leaving 15 bases between the germline ends. The CDR3 extends over 15 amino acids. Per the germline V gene, CDR1 is SNHLY and CDR2 is FYNNEI. The DNA of the CDR3 is TGTGCCAGCAGTGAGGGGATAACAGAGGGCTATGGCTACACCTTC. Translation gives CASSEGITEGYGYTF.

The V and J genes are TRBV5-1 and TRBJ1-6; 7 nucleotides line up with TRBD1. The germline CDR1 and CDR2 sequences are SGHRS and YFSETQ. There are 13 residues in the CDR3. J gave up 10 bases and V 5 bases, and 6 bases lay outside the gene matches. In DNA form, the CDR3 reads TGCGCCAGCAGTCAGGGGGTGGGATCACCCCTCCACTTT. It yields the protein CASSQGVGSPLHF. Together with reference TRBV5-1 and TRBJ1-6, the CDR3 gives the full variable domain: KAGVTQTPRYLIKTRGQQVTLSCSPISGHRSVSWYQQTPGQGLQFLFEYFSETQRNKGNFPGRFSGRQFSNSRSEMNVSTLELGDSALYLCASSQGVGSPLHFGNGTRLTVT.

V is TRBV19 and J is TRBJ1-2; 7 positions agree with TRBD1. V gave up 6 bases and J gave up 3 bases; unmatched junction bases: 4. This CDR3 spans 13 amino acids. Germline values: CDR1 LNHDA, CDR2 SQIVND (reference sequence). As DNA, the CDR3 is TGTGCCAGTAGAACGACAGGGTACTATGGCTACACCTTC. It translates to CASRTTGYYGYTF.

The gene calls are TRBV19 and TRBJ2-2; D may be TRBD2 (5 bases). Germline V lookup: CDR1 LNHDA, CDR2 SQIVND (reference sequence). There are 13 residues in the CDR3. Deletions cut 5 bases from V and 4 bases from J, with 8 bases between. The CDR3 is CASSYRGTGELFF. The CDR3 coding sequence is TGTGCCAGTAGTTATCGGGGCACCGGGGAGCTGTTTTTT.

The chain uses TRBV7-9 and TRBJ1-2, with 9 bases that match TRBD1. From germline, CDR1 is SEHNR and CDR2 FQNEAQ (reference sequence). V lost 4 bases and J lost 4; bases outside the gene matches: 7. CDR3 length equals 15 residues. The DNA of the CDR3 is TGTGCCAGCAGCTCCCGTCCGGACAGGGGCTATGGCTACACCTTC. It translates to CASSSRPDRGYGYTF.

The chain links TRBV2 to TRBJ2-1, with TRBD1 matching over 10 bases. The CDR3 spans 12 residues. Trimming at V came to 11 bases and at J to 5 bases, leaving 3 bases not matched to a gene. CDR1 SNHLY and CDR2 FYNNEI come from the germline V gene. The CDR3 coding sequence is TGTGCCTTCGGGACAGGGGACAATGAGCAGTTCTTC. This gives the protein CAFGTGDNEQFF.

The rearrangement uses TRBV6-5 and TRBJ2-7; 7 bases are shared with TRBD1. The junction had 5 bases not matched to a gene; V was cut back by 6 bases and J by 0 bases. CDR3 length equals 14 residues. The germline V gene encodes CDR1 MNHEY and CDR2 SVGAGI. The CDR3 bases are TGTGCCAGCAGAGGGACAGCCAGCTCCTACGAGCAGTACGTC. Its protein product is CASRGTASSYEQYV.